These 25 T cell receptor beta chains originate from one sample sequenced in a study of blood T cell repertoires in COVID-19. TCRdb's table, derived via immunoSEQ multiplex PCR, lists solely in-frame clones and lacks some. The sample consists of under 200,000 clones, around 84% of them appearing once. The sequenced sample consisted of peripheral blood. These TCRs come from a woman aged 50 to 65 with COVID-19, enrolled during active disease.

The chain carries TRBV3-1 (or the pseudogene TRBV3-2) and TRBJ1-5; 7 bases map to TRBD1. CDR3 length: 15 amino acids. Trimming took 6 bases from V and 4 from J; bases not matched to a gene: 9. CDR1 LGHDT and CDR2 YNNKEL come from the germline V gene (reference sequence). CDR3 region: CASSLQGTDNQPQHF. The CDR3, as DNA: TGTGCCAGCAGTCTGCAAGGGACAGATAATCAGCCCCAGCATTTT.

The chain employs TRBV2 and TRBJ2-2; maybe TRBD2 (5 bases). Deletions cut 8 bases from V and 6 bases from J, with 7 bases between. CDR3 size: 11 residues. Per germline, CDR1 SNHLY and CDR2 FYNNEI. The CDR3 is CASGLSGELFF. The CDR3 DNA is TGTGCCAGCGGACTCTCCGGGGAGCTGTTTTTT. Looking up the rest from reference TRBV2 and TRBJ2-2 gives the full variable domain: EPEVTQTPSHQVTQMGQEVILRCVPISNHLYFYWYRQILGQKVEFLVSFYNNEISEKSEIFDDQFSVERPDGSNFTLKIRSTKLEDSAMYFCASGLSGELFFGEGSRLTVL.

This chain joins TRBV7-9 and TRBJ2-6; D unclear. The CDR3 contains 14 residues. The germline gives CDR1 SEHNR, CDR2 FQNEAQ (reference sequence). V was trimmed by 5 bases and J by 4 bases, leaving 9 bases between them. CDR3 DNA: TGTGCCAGCAGCGTGATAGCCGGGGCCAACGTCCTGACTTTC. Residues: CASSVIAGANVLTF.

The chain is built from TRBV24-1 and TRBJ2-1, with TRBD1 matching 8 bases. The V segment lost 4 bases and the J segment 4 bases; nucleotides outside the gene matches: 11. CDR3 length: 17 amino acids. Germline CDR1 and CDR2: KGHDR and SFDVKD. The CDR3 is CATSDPGQGKGYNEQFF. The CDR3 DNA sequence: TGTGCCACCAGTGACCCTGGACAGGGAAAAGGGTACAATGAGCAGTTCTTC.

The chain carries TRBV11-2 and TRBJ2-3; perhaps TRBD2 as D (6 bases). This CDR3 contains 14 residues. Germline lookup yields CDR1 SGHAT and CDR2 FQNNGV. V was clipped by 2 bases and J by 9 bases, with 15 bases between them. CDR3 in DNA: TGTGCCAGCAGCTTACAAGGAGGGAGCGTCACGCAGTATTTT. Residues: CASSLQGGSVTQYF. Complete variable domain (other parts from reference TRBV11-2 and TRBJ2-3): EAGVAQSPRYKIIEKRQSVAFWCNPISGHATLYWYQQILGQGPKLLIQFQNNGVVDDSQLPKDRFSAERLKGVDSTLKIQPAKLEDSAVYLCASSLQGGSVTQYFGPGTRLTVL.

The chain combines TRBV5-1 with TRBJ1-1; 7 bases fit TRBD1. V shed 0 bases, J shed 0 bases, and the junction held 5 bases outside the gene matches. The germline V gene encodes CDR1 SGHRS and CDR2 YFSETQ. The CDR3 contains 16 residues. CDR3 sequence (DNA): TGCGCCAGCAGCTTGGGACAGGGATCCATGAACACTGAAGCTTTCTTT. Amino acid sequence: CASSLGQGSMNTEAFF.

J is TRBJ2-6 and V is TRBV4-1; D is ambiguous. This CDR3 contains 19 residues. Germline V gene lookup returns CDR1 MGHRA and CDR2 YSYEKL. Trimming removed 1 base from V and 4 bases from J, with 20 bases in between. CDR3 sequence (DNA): TGCGCCAGCAGCCAAGTCGCCCCCGACGGCCTCGGGGGGGCCAACGTCCTGACTTTC. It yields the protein CASSQVAPDGLGGANVLTF.

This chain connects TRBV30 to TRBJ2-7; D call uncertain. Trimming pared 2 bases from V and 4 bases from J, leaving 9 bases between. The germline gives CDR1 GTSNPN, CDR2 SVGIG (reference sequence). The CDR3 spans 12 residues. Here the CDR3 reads CAWSPLQYEQYF. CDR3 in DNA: TGTGCCTGGAGTCCCCTACAGTACGAGCAGTACTTC.

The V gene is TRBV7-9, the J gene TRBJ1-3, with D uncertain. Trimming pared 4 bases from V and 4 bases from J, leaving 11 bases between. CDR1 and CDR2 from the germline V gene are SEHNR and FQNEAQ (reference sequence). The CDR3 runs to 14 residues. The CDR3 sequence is CASSSSALGNTIYF. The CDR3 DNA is TGTGCCAGCAGCTCCTCCGCGCTAGGAAACACCATATATTTT.

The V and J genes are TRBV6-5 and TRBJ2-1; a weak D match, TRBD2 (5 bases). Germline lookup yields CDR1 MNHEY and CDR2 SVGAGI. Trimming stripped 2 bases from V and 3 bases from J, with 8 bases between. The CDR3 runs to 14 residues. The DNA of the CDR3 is TGTGCCAGCAGTTACAGTCGGGACTACAATGAGCAGTTCTTC. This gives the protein CASSYSRDYNEQFF.

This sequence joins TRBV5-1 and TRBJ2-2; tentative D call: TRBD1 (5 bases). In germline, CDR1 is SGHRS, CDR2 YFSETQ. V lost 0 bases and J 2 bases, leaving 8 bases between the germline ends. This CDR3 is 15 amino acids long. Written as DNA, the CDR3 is TGCGCCAGCAGCTTGGGTGACAGTAACACCGGGGAGCTGTTTTTT. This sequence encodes CASSLGDSNTGELFF.

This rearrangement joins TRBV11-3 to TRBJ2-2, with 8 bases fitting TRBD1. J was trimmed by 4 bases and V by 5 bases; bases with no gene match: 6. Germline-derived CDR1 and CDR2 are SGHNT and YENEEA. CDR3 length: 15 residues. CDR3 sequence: CASSPQGVSTGELFF. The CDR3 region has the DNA TGTGCCAGCAGCCCACAGGGGGTGAGCACCGGGGAGCTGTTTTTT.

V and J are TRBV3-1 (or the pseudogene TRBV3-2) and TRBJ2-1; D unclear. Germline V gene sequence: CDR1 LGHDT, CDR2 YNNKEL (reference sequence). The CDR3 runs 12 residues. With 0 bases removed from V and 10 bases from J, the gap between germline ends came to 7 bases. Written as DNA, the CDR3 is TGTGCCAGCAGCCAAGAGTTGTCAGAGCAGTTCTTC. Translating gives CASSQELSEQFF.

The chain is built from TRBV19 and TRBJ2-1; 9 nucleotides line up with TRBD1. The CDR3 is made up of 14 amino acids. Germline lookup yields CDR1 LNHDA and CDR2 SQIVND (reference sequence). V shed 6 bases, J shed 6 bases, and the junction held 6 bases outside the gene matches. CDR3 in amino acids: CASSQQGAFNEQFF. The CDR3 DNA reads TGTGCCAGTAGCCAACAGGGGGCATTCAATGAGCAGTTCTTC.

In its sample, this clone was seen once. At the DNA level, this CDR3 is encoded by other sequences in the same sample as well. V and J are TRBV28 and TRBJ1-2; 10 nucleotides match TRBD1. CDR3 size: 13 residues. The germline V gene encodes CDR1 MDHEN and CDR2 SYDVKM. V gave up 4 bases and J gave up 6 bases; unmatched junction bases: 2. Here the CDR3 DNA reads TGTGCCAGCAGTTCCGGACAGGGGGATGGCTACACCTTC. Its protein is CASSSGQGDGYTF.

DNA for the CDR3: TGCGCCAGCAGCCAAGACCCAGGGCTTTACGGCTACACCTTC. Translated, it gives CASSQDPGLYGYTF. V usage is TRBV4-3 and J usage is TRBJ1-2; TRBD1 might be the D (5 bases). CDR3 length: 14 amino acids. Germline V gene lookup returns CDR1 LGHNA and CDR2 YSLEER. Trimming cost V 0 bases and J 8 bases, with 13 bases left between them.

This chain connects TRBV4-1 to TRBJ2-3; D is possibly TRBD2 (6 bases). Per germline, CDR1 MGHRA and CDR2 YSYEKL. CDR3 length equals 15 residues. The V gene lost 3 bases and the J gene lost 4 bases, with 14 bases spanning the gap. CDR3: CASSHGRGISDTQYF. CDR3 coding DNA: TGCGCCAGCAGCCATGGTCGCGGGATCTCAGATACGCAGTATTTT.

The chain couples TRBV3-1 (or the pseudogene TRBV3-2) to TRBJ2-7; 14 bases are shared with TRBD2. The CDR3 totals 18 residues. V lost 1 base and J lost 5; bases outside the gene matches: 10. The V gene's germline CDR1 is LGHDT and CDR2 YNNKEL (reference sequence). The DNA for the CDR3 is TGTGCCAGCAGCCAAGCCCGGACTAGCGGGGGGTCAGTTGACGAGCAGTACTTC. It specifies CASSQARTSGGSVDEQYF.

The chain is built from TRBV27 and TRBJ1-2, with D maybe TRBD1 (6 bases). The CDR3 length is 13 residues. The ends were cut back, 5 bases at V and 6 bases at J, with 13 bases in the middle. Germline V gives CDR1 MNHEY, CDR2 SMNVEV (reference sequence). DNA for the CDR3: TGTGCCAGCAGTCGTCAGGGGATTAATGGCTACACCTTC. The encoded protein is CASSRQGINGYTF.

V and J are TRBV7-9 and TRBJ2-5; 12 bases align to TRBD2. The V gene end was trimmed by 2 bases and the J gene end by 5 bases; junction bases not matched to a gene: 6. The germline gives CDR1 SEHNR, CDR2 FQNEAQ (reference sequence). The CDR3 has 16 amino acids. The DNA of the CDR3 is TGTGCCAGCAGCTTATCTAGCGGGGGGGCCCGGGAGACCCAGTACTTC. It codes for CASSLSSGGARETQYF.

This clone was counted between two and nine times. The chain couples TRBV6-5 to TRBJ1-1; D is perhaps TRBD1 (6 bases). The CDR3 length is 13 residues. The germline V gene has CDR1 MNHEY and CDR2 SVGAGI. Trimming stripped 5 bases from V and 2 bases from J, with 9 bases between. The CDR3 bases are TGTGCCAGCAGTAGGACAGAAAACACTGAAGCTTTCTTT. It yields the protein CASSRTENTEAFF.

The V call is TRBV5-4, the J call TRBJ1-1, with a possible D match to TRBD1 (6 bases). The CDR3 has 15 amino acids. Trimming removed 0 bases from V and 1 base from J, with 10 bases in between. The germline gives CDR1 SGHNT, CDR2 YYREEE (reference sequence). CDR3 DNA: TGTGCCAGCAGCTTGGGAGGACAGAGGAACACTGAAGCTTTCTTT. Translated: CASSLGGQRNTEAFF.

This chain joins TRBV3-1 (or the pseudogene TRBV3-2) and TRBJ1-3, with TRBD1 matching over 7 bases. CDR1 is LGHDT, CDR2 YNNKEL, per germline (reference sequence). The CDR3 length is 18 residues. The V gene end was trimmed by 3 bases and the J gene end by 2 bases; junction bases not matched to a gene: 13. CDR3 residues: CASSQGSGTVTAGNTIYF. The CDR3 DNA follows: TGTGCCAGCAGCCAGGGTTCCGGGACAGTCACCGCTGGAAACACCATATATTTT.

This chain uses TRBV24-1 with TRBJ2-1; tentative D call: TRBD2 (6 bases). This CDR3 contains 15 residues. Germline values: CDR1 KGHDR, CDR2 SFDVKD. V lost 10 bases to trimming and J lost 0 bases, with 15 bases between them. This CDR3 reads CATGRGSSSYNEQFF. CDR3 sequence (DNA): TGTGCCACGGGTCGGGGGTCAAGCTCCTACAATGAGCAGTTCTTC.

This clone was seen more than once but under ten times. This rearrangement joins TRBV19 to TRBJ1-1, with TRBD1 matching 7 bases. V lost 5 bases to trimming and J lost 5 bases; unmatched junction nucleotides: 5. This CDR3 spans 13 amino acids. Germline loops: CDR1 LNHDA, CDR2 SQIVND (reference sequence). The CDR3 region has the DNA TGTGCCAGTAGTTTCCAACAGGGGACTGAAGCTTTCTTT. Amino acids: CASSFQQGTEAFF.